This is a list of T cell receptor beta chains from one sample in a study of CD8 T cells in ankylosing spondylitis. TCRdb analysed the 5' RACE reads with MiXCR anew, one entry per CDR3 protein. This table holds some 840,000 distinct CDR3 sequences, about 10% found once. Sequenced sample: blood, either unsorted or a sorted T cell fraction (not recorded which). The receptors come from a male donor with ankylosing spondylitis. Each CDR3 is given with its conserved first and last residue. The D gene is left open where the match is weak.

j_call cdr3_length v_call d_call cdr3_aa
TRBJ2-3 11 TRBV7-2 - CASRWVHTQYF
TRBJ2-1 16 TRBV5-1 - CASSFRGGGGDNEQFF
TRBJ1-5 14 TRBV20-1 - CSALSGNSNQPQHF
TRBJ2-3 15 TRBV10-3 TRBD2 CATCRLAGSTDTQYF
TRBJ2-6 17 TRBV5-1 - CASSLGAGNSGANVLTF
TRBJ2-3 14 TRBV20-1 TRBD2 CSARVSGRVDTQYF
TRBJ2-1 15 TRBV2 TRBD2 CASQFERGGDHEQFF
TRBJ1-2 16 TRBV7-2 TRBD1 CASSSFNRGRGYGYTF
TRBJ2-6 20 TRBV12-3/TRBV12-4 - CASSLTGGLVPNSGANVLTF
TRBJ2-1 17 TRBV4-3 TRBD2 CASSQGLGLAGRSEQFF
TRBJ2-7 11 TRBV6-6 - CASSHHYEQYF
TRBJ2-3 14 TRBV10-3 TRBD2 CAIRPGGDTDTQYF
TRBJ1-1 12 TRBV30 - CAWSRRNTEAFF
TRBJ2-3 16 TRBV2 TRBD2 CASSEGPSGIRPTQYF
TRBJ2-3 15 TRBV7-2 - CASSPLAASWDTQYF
TRBJ1-1 13 TRBV20-1 - CSARDGGYTEAFF
TRBJ1-2 17 TRBV28 TRBD1 CATLKGTGFLLNYGYTF
TRBJ2-1 16 TRBV10-3 TRBD2 CAISDPQREIGNEQFF
TRBJ1-2 15 TRBV4-2 TRBD1 CASSQPMAGGYGYTF
TRBJ2-1 15 TRBV5-1 - CASSLVHSSYNEQFF
TRBJ2-3 14 TRBV7-2 - CASSLRGSSDTQYF
TRBJ1-2 14 TRBV5-1 - CASTLGSRYYGYTF
TRBJ2-7 14 TRBV5-1 TRBD2 CASSSTSGRLEQYF
TRBJ1-2 14 TRBV6-5 - CASSYGSSPYGYTF
TRBJ2-1 13 TRBV27 - CASREGTYNEQFF
TRBJ1-2 12 TRBV20-1 TRBD1 CSAIGQGYGYTF
TRBJ2-5 14 TRBV15 - CATSARPTTETQYF
TRBJ2-7 15 TRBV20-1 TRBD2 CSAHTSGARGYEQYF
TRBJ2-2 13 TRBV3-1 - CASSQVGTGELFF
TRBJ2-2 14 TRBV10-2 - CASYGVRNTGELFF
TRBJ2-1 14 TRBV20-1 TRBD2 CSASAVAGTDEQFF
TRBJ1-6 14 TRBV14 - CASSHSGPSSPLHF
TRBJ2-3 14 TRBV6-1 - CASYRGAGTDTQYF
TRBJ1-1 14 TRBV12-3/TRBV12-4 - CASKGQGLNTEAFF
TRBJ2-7 14 TRBV5-1 - CASSYRTQEDEQYF